This T cell receptor beta chain was observed in a study of OX40 agonist ivuxolimab in advanced cancers. As for the study in general: Patients received the agonistic anti-OX40 (CD134) antibody ivuxolimab.

The count of this clone is one. Sequenced by immunoSEQ multiplex PCR; TCRdb stores in-frame clones only, minus some. The sample shows approximately 60,000 clones, 80% to 90% of them seen only once. Germline loops: CDR1 SNHLY, CDR2 FYNNEI. The CDR3 has 12 residues. V lost 6 bases to trimming and J lost 2 bases; unmatched junction nucleotides: 1. This chain connects TRBV2 to TRBJ2-7; 7 nucleotides align to TRBD1. The input for sequencing was CD4+ or CD8+ T cells sorted from blood, taken in a trial of the OX40 agonist ivuxolimab. The sequence was obtained from an adult with an advanced solid tumor such as melanoma, head and neck, liver or kidney cancer. The CDR3 DNA reads TGTGCCAGCAGGGGGACAGCCTACGAGCAGTACTTC. It is translated as CASRGTAYEQYF.